The 11 T cell receptor beta chains reported below all come from one sample, sequenced in a study of Graves' ophthalmopathy and Graves' hyperthyroidism. Amplified material comprised TCR beta CDR3 regions derived from RNA transcripts. First-round RT-PCR with HTBI primers preceded a second-round multiplex PCR. One entry per CDR3 protein results from TCRdb running MiXCR on the multiplex PCR reads. This table holds about 400,000 distinct CDR3 sequences, under 25% found once. The sequenced sample consisted of peripheral blood. The receptors come from a woman younger than 30 with stable Graves' hyperthyroidism.

This clonotype was found many times. The chain uses TRBV29-1 and TRBJ2-7, with TRBD1 as a possible D gene (5 bases). The CDR3 is 14 residues long. Germline CDR1 reads SQVTM; CDR2 reads ANQGSEA. V lost 7 bases and J 5 bases, leaving 21 bases between the germline ends. CDR3 sequence: CSAAGSLLGDEQYF. For the CDR3, the DNA is TGCAGCGCAGCAGGGTCCCTTCTTGGGGACGAGCAGTACTTC.

This clonotype was recorded many times. This rearrangement joins TRBV6-1 to TRBJ2-7; tentatively, D is TRBD2 (5 bases). Trimming pared 6 bases from V and 3 bases from J, leaving 18 bases between. From germline, CDR1 is MNHNS and CDR2 SASEGT. The CDR3 length is 15 residues. The DNA for the CDR3 is TGTGCCAGCAGGATTTTCGCGGGCGCGAGCTACGAGCAGTACTTC. Translation: CASRIFAGASYEQYF.

This clonotype was observed at least ten times. The genes are TRBV7-3 and TRBJ1-1, with a weak D call TRBD1 (5 bases). Germline V gene lookup returns CDR1 SGHTA and CDR2 FQGTGA. Trimming removed 2 bases from V and 4 bases from J, with 14 bases in between. The CDR3 runs to 15 residues. The CDR3 DNA reads as TGTGCCAGCAGCTTAGGGACCTTCGGGAGCACTGAAGCTTTCTTT. Its protein is CASSLGTFGSTEAFF.

This chain uses TRBV7-3 with TRBJ2-2; D call uncertain. CDR1 is SGHTA, CDR2 FQGTGA, per germline. V was clipped by 3 bases and J by 3 bases, with 11 bases between them. The CDR3 consists of 15 residues. DNA for the CDR3: TGTGCCAGCAGCTTGTTTTACCGGGACACCGGGGAGCTGTTTTTT. Translated: CASSLFYRDTGELFF.

This clonotype was seen at least ten times. The V call is TRBV25-1, the J call TRBJ2-7; weak D call: TRBD2 (5 bases). From germline, CDR1 is MGHDK and CDR2 SYGVNS. With 5 bases removed from V and 4 bases from J, the gap between germline ends came to 15 bases. The CDR3 runs to 14 residues. The CDR3 protein is CASSSGKLGYEQYF. The CDR3 DNA sequence: TGTGCCAGCAGTTCCGGGAAGTTGGGGTACGAGCAGTACTTC.

This clonotype was picked up many times. The chain combines TRBV18 with TRBJ1-1; the match to TRBD1 covers 8 bases. Germline CDR1 reads KGHSH; CDR2 reads LQKENI. V dropped 4 bases and J dropped 1; count of bases not matched to a gene: 5. The CDR3 has 15 amino acids. This CDR3 reads CASSRNRGENTEAFF. The CDR3 DNA follows: TGTGCCAGCTCACGCAACAGGGGGGAGAACACTGAAGCTTTCTTT.

In its sample, this clonotype was seen a few times. This chain links TRBV30 with TRBJ2-4; 7 positions match TRBD1. The J segment lost 3 bases and the V segment lost 3 bases, leaving 2 bases of the junction unmatched. Germline V gene lookup returns CDR1 GTSNPN and CDR2 SVGIG (reference sequence). This CDR3 spans 13 amino acids. CDR3 amino acids: CAWRGTVKNIQYF. CDR3 sequence (DNA): TGTGCCTGGAGGGGGACAGTCAAAAACATTCAGTACTTC.

This clonotype was observed many times. The chain uses TRBV11-2 and TRBJ1-1; 8 bases align to TRBD1. Unmatched junction bases numbered 5, after V lost 3 bases and J lost 5 bases. The CDR3 runs to 14 residues. Germline V CDR1 and CDR2: SGHAT, FQNNGV. The CDR3 bases are TGTGCCAGCAGCTTGACTGACAGGGGAACTGAAGCTTTCTTT. As protein: CASSLTDRGTEAFF.

This clonotype appeared many times. The chain employs TRBV25-1 and TRBJ1-1, with TRBD1 identical over 9 bases. V lost 3 bases to trimming and J lost 7 bases; unmatched junction nucleotides: 3. This CDR3 has 13 residues. Germline-derived CDR1 and CDR2 are MGHDK and SYGVNS. Written as DNA, the CDR3 is TGTGCCAGCAGTGATGGGACAGGGCATGAAGCTTTCTTT. This gives the protein CASSDGTGHEAFF.

The chain employs TRBV28 and TRBJ2-7; D tentatively reads TRBD1 or TRBD2 (5 bases each). This CDR3 comprises 14 residues. Per the germline V gene, CDR1 is MDHEN and CDR2 is SYDVKM. V lost 10 bases and J 2 bases, leaving 18 bases between the germline ends. CDR3 sequence (DNA): TGTGCCACCTTACCGACACTGGGACCCTACGAGCAGTACTTC. Amino acid sequence: CATLPTLGPYEQYF.

The J gene is TRBJ2-7, the V gene TRBV20-1; D not certain. Per germline, CDR1 DFQATT and CDR2 SNEGSKA (reference sequence). Trimming took off 4 bases at V and 2 bases at J, with 12 bases between the two ends. This CDR3 is 13 amino acids long. The CDR3 spells CSAKAQSAYEQYF. The DNA for the CDR3 is TGCAGTGCTAAGGCTCAGTCCGCCTACGAGCAGTACTTC.